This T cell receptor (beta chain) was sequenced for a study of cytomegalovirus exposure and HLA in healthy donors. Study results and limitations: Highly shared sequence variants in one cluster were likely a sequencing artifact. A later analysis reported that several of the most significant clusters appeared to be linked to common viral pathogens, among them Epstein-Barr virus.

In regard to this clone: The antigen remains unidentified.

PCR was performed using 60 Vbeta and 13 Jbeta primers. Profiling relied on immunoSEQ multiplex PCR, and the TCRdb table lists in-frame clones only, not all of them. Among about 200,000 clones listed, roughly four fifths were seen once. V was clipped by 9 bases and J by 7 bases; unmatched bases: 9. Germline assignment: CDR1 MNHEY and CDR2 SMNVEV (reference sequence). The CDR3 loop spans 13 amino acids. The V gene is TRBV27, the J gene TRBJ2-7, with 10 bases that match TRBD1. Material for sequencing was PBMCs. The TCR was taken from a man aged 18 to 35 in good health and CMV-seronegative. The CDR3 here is CASSLDRGFEQYF. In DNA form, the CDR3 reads TGTGCCAGTTCTTTGGACAGGGGGTTTGAGCAGTACTTC.